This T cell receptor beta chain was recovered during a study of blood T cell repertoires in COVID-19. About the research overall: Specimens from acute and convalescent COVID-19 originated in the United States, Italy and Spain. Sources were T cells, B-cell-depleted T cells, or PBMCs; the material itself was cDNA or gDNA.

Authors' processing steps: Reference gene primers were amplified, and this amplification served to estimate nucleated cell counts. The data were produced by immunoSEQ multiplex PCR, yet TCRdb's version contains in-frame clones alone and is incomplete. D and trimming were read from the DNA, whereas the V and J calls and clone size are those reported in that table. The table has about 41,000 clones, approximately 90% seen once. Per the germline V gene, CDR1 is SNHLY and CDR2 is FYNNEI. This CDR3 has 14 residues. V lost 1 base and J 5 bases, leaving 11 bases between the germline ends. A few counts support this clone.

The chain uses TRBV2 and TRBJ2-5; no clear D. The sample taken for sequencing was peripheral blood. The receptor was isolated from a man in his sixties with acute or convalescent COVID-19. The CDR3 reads CASSEGAVRETQYF. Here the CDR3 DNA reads TGTGCCAGCAGTGAAGGGGCCGTCCGTGAGACCCAGTACTTC.